These 12 T cell receptor beta chains came from one sample sequenced in a study of blood T cell repertoires in COVID-19. Clones were read by immunoSEQ multiplex PCR, and TCRdb kept only the in-frame ones, dropping some. In the table there are approximately 220,000 clones, about 86% of which are singletons. Material for sequencing was peripheral blood. Receptor source: a woman between 45 and 65 years old with acute or convalescent COVID-19.

This chain uses TRBV27 with TRBJ1-2; D perhaps matches TRBD1 (5 bases). V lost 0 bases, J lost 8 bases, and 19 bases lay in between. Per the germline V gene, CDR1 is MNHEY and CDR2 is SMNVEV (reference sequence). The CDR3 is 16 residues long. The CDR3 loop reads CASSLSFPRGPQGYTF. DNA for the CDR3: TGTGCCAGCAGTTTATCCTTCCCAAGGGGTCCGCAAGGCTACACCTTC.

The rearrangement joins TRBV3-1 (or the pseudogene TRBV3-2) to TRBJ1-4; no firm D call. Trimming pared 4 bases from V and 0 bases from J, leaving 9 bases between. From germline, CDR1 is LGHDT and CDR2 YNNKEL (reference sequence). The CDR3 has 15 amino acids. CDR3 in amino acids: CASSLRGSTNEKLFF. DNA for the CDR3: TGTGCCAGCAGCCTACGGGGTTCAACTAATGAAAAACTGTTTTTT.

In DNA, the CDR3 is TGTGCCAGCAGGCAAAATTCCTACGAGCAGTACTTC. It codes for CASRQNSYEQYF. V usage is TRBV19 and J usage is TRBJ2-7, with D unresolved. The germline V and J ends were trimmed by 9 bases and 1 base, with 10 bases remaining between them. The CDR3 totals 12 residues. From germline, CDR1 is LNHDA and CDR2 SQIVND (reference sequence). Filled out from reference TRBV19 and TRBJ2-7, the complete variable domain reads DGGITQSPKYLFRKEGQNVTLSCEQNLNHDAMYWYRQDPGQGLRLIYYSQIVNDFQKGDIAEGYSVSREKKESFPLTVTSAQKNPTAFYLCASRQNSYEQYFGPGTRLTVT.

The V and J genes are TRBV27 and TRBJ2-5; D perhaps matches TRBD2 (5 bases). Looked up from germline, CDR1 is MNHEY and CDR2 is SMNVEV (reference sequence). The V end was cut by 8 bases, the J end by 5 bases, with 15 bases between. The CDR3 loop spans 13 amino acids. The CDR3 DNA follows: TGTGCCAGCCGACGCATCTCGGGGGAGACCCAGTACTTC. It encodes CASRRISGETQYF.

This sequence joins TRBV27 and TRBJ1-4, with 8 bases matching TRBD1. This CDR3 comprises 15 residues. V lost 2 bases and J lost 7; bases outside the gene matches: 6. The germline gives CDR1 MNHEY, CDR2 SMNVEV (reference sequence). The CDR3 region is CASSLADRGREKLFF. CDR3 in DNA: TGTGCCAGCAGTTTAGCCGACAGGGGACGTGAAAAACTGTTTTTT.

V and J are TRBV5-1 and TRBJ2-3, with 10 bases matching TRBD2. This CDR3 is 17 amino acids long. Germline V gives CDR1 SGHRS, CDR2 YFSETQ. V lost 4 bases to trimming and J lost 1 base; unmatched junction nucleotides: 9. The CDR3 loop is CASSGGFSGGRTDTQYF. DNA for the CDR3: TGCGCCAGCAGCGGGGGATTTAGCGGGGGGCGCACAGATACGCAGTATTTT.

The CDR3 here is CASSQDPVGGTEAFF. The CDR3 DNA reads TGCGCCAGCAGCCAAGACCCCGTGGGGGGCACTGAAGCTTTCTTT. This chain uses TRBV4-3 with TRBJ1-1; possibly TRBD1 for D (5 bases). The CDR3 loop spans 15 amino acids. The germline gives CDR1 LGHNA, CDR2 YSLEER. V gave up 0 bases and J gave up 4 bases, with 12 bases separating them.

J is TRBJ1-1 and V is TRBV23-1, with 7 bases fitting TRBD1. TRBV23-1 has ORF status, its function being uncertain. The CDR3 spans 14 residues. With V trimmed by 4 bases and J by 5 bases, 7 bases remained unmatched. The CDR3 is CASSPRQGGTEAFF. CDR3 nucleotide sequence: TGCGCCAGCAGTCCGCGACAGGGCGGAACTGAAGCTTTCTTT.

The chain has TRBV15 and TRBJ1-5; no firm D call. Between the trimmed V and J ends, which lost 2 bases and 0 bases, there was a span of 11 bases. The CDR3 consists of 16 residues. Germline V gene lookup returns CDR1 LNHNV and CDR2 YYDKDF (reference sequence). Written as DNA, the CDR3 is TGTGCCACCAGCAGAAGCTCGGTCTCTAGCAATCAGCCCCAGCATTTT. As protein: CATSRSSVSSNQPQHF.

J is TRBJ2-7 and V is TRBV6-5, with 8 bases fitting TRBD1. The V and J ends lost 6 bases and 3 bases, in that order; junction bases with no gene match: 7. In germline, CDR1 is MNHEY, CDR2 SVGAGI. The CDR3 loop spans 14 amino acids. The CDR3 DNA is TGTGCCAGCAGCCGAAGCGACAGGGGCTACGAGCAGTACTTC. This codes for CASSRSDRGYEQYF.

The chain recombines TRBV29-1 with TRBJ1-2; the D gene is possibly TRBD1 (5 bases). Trimming removed 6 bases from V and 0 bases from J, with 17 bases in between. The CDR3 length is 15 residues. CDR1 is SQVTM and CDR2 is ANQGSEA in the germline V gene. CDR3 loop: CSVSGDPRANYGYTF. Written as DNA, the CDR3 is TGCAGCGTGAGCGGGGACCCAAGAGCTAACTATGGCTACACCTTC.

The chain recombines TRBV6-5 with TRBJ2-3; 9 nucleotides match TRBD2. Germline V lookup: CDR1 MNHEY, CDR2 SVGAGI. This CDR3 spans 15 amino acids. V trimming: 6 bases; J trimming: 0 bases; junction bases outside the gene matches: 4. The CDR3 region has the DNA TGTGCCAGCAGCTTAGCGGGGGACAGCACAGATACGCAGTATTTT. Its translation is CASSLAGDSTDTQYF.